This is a list of T cell receptor beta chains from one sample in a study of T cell changes during pregnancy in multiple sclerosis. Clones were read by immunoSEQ multiplex PCR, and TCRdb kept only the in-frame ones, dropping some. The data show just under 50,000 clones, 91% seen once. The sample in question was CD8+ T cells from peripheral blood mononuclear cells, obtained after pregnancy. The receptors here all came from a female donor with multiple sclerosis, enrolled in a pregnancy study. CDR3s include the opening cysteine and the closing phenylalanine or tryptophan. The D gene is left open where the match is weak.

TRBV27	TRBD1	TRBJ1-4	CASSAGTGNAGANEKLFF
TRBV27	TRBD2	TRBJ2-3	CASRLAGGPDTQYF
TRBV2	-	TRBJ2-7	CASSVAEQYF
TRBV10-3	TRBD1	TRBJ2-7	CAISEGDQGALDEQYF
TRBV27	-	TRBJ2-1	CASSPGQREQFF
TRBV2	TRBD2	TRBJ2-3	CASSDSLAGRDTQYF
TRBV29-1	-	TRBJ2-2	CSVEGPQGNTGELFF
TRBV4-1	-	TRBJ2-6	CASSQEPPRAGANVLTF
TRBV7-3	-	TRBJ2-3	CASSPAGSTDTQYF
TRBV2	TRBD1	TRBJ1-2	CASGNPGTGGYTF
TRBV4-1	TRBD1	TRBJ1-1	CASSRGPRGATEAFF
TRBV11-2	TRBD2	TRBJ2-3	CASSSFTSGGPDTQYF
TRBV10-3	TRBD1	TRBJ2-1	CAISFGQGRNEQFF
TRBV7-6	TRBD2	TRBJ2-1	CASSFGAGGFEQFF
TRBV5-6	-	TRBJ1-1	CASSPFPAEAFF
TRBV5-8	-	TRBJ1-6	CASSLDQGGSYNSPLHF
TRBV6-5	TRBD1	TRBJ1-4	CASSYGTASNEKLFF
TRBV6-5	TRBD1	TRBJ2-7	CASRIQGSAYEQYF
TRBV27	TRBD2	TRBJ2-7	CASGRGGAYEQYF
TRBV7-2	TRBD2	TRBJ2-1	CASSLGPAGTYNEQFF
TRBV11-2	TRBD2	TRBJ2-1	CASSLTTSGGRGEQFF
TRBV6-5	-	TRBJ2-7	CASSYSQGWVSYEQYF
TRBV27	TRBD1	TRBJ2-2	CASRNPGTGDPGELFF
TRBV19	TRBD2	TRBJ2-1	CASSILAGAEYNEQFF
TRBV2	-	TRBJ1-1	CASSGKIVTEAFF
TRBV7-3	TRBD2	TRBJ2-5	CASSPGLAGGQETQYF